This T cell receptor beta chain came from a study of cytomegalovirus exposure and HLA in healthy donors. The PCR contained 60 Vbeta and 13 Jbeta primers. Method: immunoSEQ multiplex PCR; TCRdb's copy keeps in-frame clones and lacks some. This table has fewer than 250,000 clones, more than 80% appearing once. Sample: PBMCs. The sequence was collected from a man aged 25-40 years in good health and CMV-seronegative.

CDR3 coding DNA: TGTGCCAGCAGCGTCAGCGGGTACGAGCAGTACTTC. It translates to CASSVSGYEQYF. The V and J genes are TRBV5-6 and TRBJ2-7, with D possibly being TRBD2 (6 bases). This CDR3 contains 12 residues. Germline V lookup: CDR1 SGHDT, CDR2 YYEEEE. With 4 bases removed from V and 4 bases from J, the gap between germline ends came to 9 bases.